The 14 T cell receptor beta chains below were found in one sample sequenced in a study of neurological immune-mediated disorders. TCRdb processed the 5' RACE reads anew with MiXCR; each CDR3 protein has one entry. This table holds tens of thousands of distinct CDR3 sequences, more than 5% found once. The specimen was CD4+ T cells from blood. These receptors were obtained from a woman aged 18-29 years with multiple sclerosis.

This clonotype is medium-sized. The genes are TRBV15 and TRBJ1-1; TRBD1 might be the D (5 bases). Trimming stripped 8 bases from V and 0 bases from J, with 13 bases between. CDR1 and CDR2 from the germline V gene are LNHNV and YYDKDF (reference sequence). The CDR3 has 14 amino acids. The CDR3 DNA follows: TGTGCCACCGTTGCGGGAGGGGTGAACACTGAAGCTTTCTTT. Its protein product is CATVAGGVNTEAFF.

The sample holds many counts of this clonotype. The chain joins TRBV5-1 to TRBJ1-2; D remains unclear. Germline V gene lookup returns CDR1 SGHRS and CDR2 YFSETQ. The germline V and J ends were trimmed by 5 bases and 1 base, with 6 bases remaining between them. CDR3 length equals 12 residues. In DNA form, the CDR3 reads TGCGCCAGCAGTGACGATAACTATGGCTACACCTTC. Its translation: CASSDDNYGYTF.

This clonotype was recorded many times. The rearrangement links TRBV6-2 or TRBV6-3 to TRBJ1-4, with D hard to call. Between the trimmed V and J ends, which lost 1 base and 0 bases, there was a span of 12 bases. This CDR3 is 17 amino acids long. Germline-derived CDR1 and CDR2 are MNHEY and SVGEGT. The CDR3 is CASSYFGKLATNEKLFF. DNA of the CDR3: TGTGCCAGCAGTTACTTCGGGAAACTTGCAACTAATGAAAAACTGTTTTTT.

This clonotype was observed many times. The chain uses TRBV5-1 and TRBJ1-2; 8 nucleotides agree with TRBD1. The CDR3 runs 13 residues. The V segment lost 4 bases and the J segment 5 bases; nucleotides outside the gene matches: 4. CDR1 is SGHRS and CDR2 is YFSETQ in the germline V gene. CDR3 coding DNA: TGCGCCAGCAGCCCCGGACAGGGTTATGGCTACACCTTC. It yields the protein CASSPGQGYGYTF.

This clonotype has ten or more counts. The chain recombines TRBV2 with TRBJ2-1; D may match TRBD1 or TRBD2 (6 bases each). This CDR3 has 16 residues. Trimming removed 5 bases from V and 0 bases from J, with 14 bases in between. CDR1 SNHLY and CDR2 FYNNEI come from the germline V gene. The DNA for the CDR3 is TGTGCCAGCAGTTCCTTCGGGGGCAGCTCCTACAATGAGCAGTTCTTC. Amino acids: CASSSFGGSSYNEQFF.

Ten or more counts support this clonotype. This rearrangement joins TRBV2 to TRBJ1-2; D is ambiguous. The CDR3 is 11 residues long. CDR1 and CDR2 from the germline V gene are SNHLY and FYNNEI. The germline V and J ends were trimmed by 6 bases and 3 bases, with 5 bases remaining between them. The CDR3 loop reads CASRPDYGYTF. The CDR3 nucleotides read TGTGCCAGCAGGCCGGACTATGGCTACACCTTC.

In this sample, this clonotype turned up many times. The V call is TRBV5-1, the J call TRBJ1-1, with D possibly TRBD1 on 6 matching bases. The CDR3 is made up of 14 amino acids. Trimming took off 4 bases at V and 2 bases at J, with 12 bases between the two ends. The germline gives CDR1 SGHRS, CDR2 YFSETQ. DNA of the CDR3: TGCGCCAGCAGCCATGGGACACTTAACACTGAAGCTTTCTTT. This translates into CASSHGTLNTEAFF.

This clonotype has ten or more counts. The chain carries TRBV20-1 and TRBJ1-2; D unclear. The CDR3 sequence is 11 residues long. Germline CDR1 is DFQATT and CDR2 is SNEGSKA (reference sequence). Trimming took off 0 bases at V and 6 bases at J, with 5 bases between the two ends. This chain's CDR3 is CSAREPDGYTF. The CDR3 DNA reads TGCAGTGCTAGAGAACCGGATGGCTACACCTTC.

At least ten counts were recorded for this clonotype. This chain links TRBV10-3 with TRBJ2-3; 7 bases are shared with TRBD2. Germline V gene data show CDR1 as ENHRY and CDR2 as SYGVKD. V lost 3 bases and J lost 4; bases outside the gene matches: 10. The CDR3 is made up of 16 amino acids. The CDR3 sequence: CAISDSGRRGSDTQYF. The DNA for the CDR3 is TGTGCCATCAGTGATTCCGGGAGGCGAGGTTCAGATACGCAGTATTTT.

This clonotype was recorded at least ten times. The rearrangement links TRBV20-1 to TRBJ1-2; TRBD1 is a possible D gene (5 bases). The CDR3 totals 15 residues. Deletions cut 5 bases from V and 8 bases from J, with 24 bases between. From germline, CDR1 is DFQATT and CDR2 SNEGSKA (reference sequence). CDR3 in amino acids: CSAPSVVGGREGYTF. DNA of the CDR3: TGCAGTGCTCCCTCTGTAGTGGGGGGAAGAGAAGGCTACACCTTC.

The table lists this clonotype with many counts. The genes are TRBV5-1 and TRBJ2-1; 11 nucleotides agree with TRBD2. From germline, CDR1 is SGHRS and CDR2 YFSETQ. J gave up 6 bases and V 5 bases, and 10 bases lay outside the gene matches. This CDR3 has 16 residues. The CDR3 DNA follows: TGCGCCAGCAGTTTCATAGCGGGAGGGGAAGGCAATGAGCAGTTCTTC. It yields the protein CASSFIAGGEGNEQFF. The complete variable domain, with remaining parts taken from reference TRBV5-1 and TRBJ2-1, reads KAGVTQTPRYLIKTRGQQVTLSCSPISGHRSVSWYQQTPGQGLQFLFEYFSETQRNKGNFPGRFSGRQFSNSRSEMNVSTLELGDSALYLCASSFIAGGEGNEQFFGPGTRLTVL.

In this sample, this clonotype turned up many times. The chain recombines TRBV20-1 with TRBJ2-2, with TRBD2 identical over 8 bases. There are 14 residues in the CDR3. CDR1 and CDR2 (germline): DFQATT, SNEGSKA (reference sequence). J was trimmed by 5 bases and V by 6 bases; bases with no gene match: 8. Here the CDR3 reads CSAPWSGGTGELFF. The CDR3, as DNA: TGCAGTGCCCCATGGAGCGGGGGTACCGGGGAGCTGTTTTTT.

This clonotype occurred many times. In DNA form, the CDR3 reads TGCAGTGCCGGCCTTCTCACGGGCGCTGAAGCTTTCTTT. This translates into CSAGLLTGAEAFF. The gene calls are TRBV20-1 and TRBJ1-1; no clear D. V was trimmed by 6 bases and J by 6 bases, leaving 17 bases between them. Germline CDR1 is DFQATT and CDR2 is SNEGSKA (reference sequence). The CDR3 sequence is 13 residues long.

This clonotype was found many times. The rearrangement links TRBV14 to TRBJ2-6; D unresolved. Germline V lookup: CDR1 SGHDN, CDR2 FVKESK. The V end lost 2 bases, the J end lost 6 bases, and 11 bases lay between the germline ends. This CDR3 spans 15 amino acids. DNA for the CDR3: TGTGCCAGCAGCCAAATCGGCTGGGAGGCCAACGTCCTGACTTTC. It specifies CASSQIGWEANVLTF.